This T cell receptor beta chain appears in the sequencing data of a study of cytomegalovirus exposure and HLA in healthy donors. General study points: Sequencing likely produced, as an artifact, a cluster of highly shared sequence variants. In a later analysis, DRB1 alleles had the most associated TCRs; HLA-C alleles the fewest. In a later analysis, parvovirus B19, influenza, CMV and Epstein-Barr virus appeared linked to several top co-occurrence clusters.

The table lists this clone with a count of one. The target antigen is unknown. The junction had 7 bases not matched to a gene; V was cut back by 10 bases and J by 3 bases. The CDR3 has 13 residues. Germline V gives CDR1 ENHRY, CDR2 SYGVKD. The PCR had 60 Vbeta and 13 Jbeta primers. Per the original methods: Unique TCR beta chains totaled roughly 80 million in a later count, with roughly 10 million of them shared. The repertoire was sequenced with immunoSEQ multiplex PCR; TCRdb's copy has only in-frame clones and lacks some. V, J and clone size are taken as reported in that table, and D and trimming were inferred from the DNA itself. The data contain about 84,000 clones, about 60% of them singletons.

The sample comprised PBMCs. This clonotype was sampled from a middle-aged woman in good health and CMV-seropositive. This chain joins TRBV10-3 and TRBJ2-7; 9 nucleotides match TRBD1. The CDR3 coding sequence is TGTGCCACCCTGGGACAGGGAAACTACGAGCAGTACTTC. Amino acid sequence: CATLGQGNYEQYF.